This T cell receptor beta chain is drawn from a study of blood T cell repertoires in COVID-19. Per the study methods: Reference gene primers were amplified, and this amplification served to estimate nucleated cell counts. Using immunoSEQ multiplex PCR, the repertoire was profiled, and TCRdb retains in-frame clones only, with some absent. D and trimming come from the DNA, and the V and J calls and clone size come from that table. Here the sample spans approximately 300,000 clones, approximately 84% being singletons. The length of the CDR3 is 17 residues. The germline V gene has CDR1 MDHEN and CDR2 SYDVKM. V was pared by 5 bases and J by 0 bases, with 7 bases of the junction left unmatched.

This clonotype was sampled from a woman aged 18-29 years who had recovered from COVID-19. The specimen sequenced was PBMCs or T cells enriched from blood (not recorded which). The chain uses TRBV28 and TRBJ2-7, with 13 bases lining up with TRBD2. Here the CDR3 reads CASSPGTSGVTSYEQYF. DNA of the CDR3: TGTGCCAGCAGTCCCGGGACTAGCGGGGTAACCTCCTACGAGCAGTACTTC.